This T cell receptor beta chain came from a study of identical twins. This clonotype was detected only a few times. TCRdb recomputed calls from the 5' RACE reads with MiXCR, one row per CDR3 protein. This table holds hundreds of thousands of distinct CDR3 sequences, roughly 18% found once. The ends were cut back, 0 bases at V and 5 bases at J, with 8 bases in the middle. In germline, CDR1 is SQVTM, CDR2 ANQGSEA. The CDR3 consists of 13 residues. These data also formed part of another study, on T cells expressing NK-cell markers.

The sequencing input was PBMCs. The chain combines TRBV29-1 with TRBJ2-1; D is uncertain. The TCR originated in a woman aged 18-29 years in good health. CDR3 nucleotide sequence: TGCAGCGTTGAAGAACGGGCTAACAATGAGCAGTTCTTC. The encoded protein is CSVEERANNEQFF.